This paragraph reports one T cell receptor (beta chain). Its antigen is currently unknown. CDR1 is GTSNPN and CDR2 is SVGIG in the germline V gene (reference sequence). V lost 6 bases, J lost 3 bases, and 12 bases lay in between. CDR3 length: 12 residues. The authors isolated CD4+ T cells after nine to eleven days of culture. The vaccine given was either BNT162b2 or mRNA-1273, in two doses. This specimen belongs to a study of vaccination effects on CD4 cells after COVID-19. Study context: After the second dose, samples were taken at median day 72.

This table comes from immunoSEQ multiplex PCR, and its TCRdb copy is limited to in-frame clones, with some not included. The data show some 40,000 clones, around two thirds seen once. The chain joins TRBV30 to TRBJ2-7; D possibly matches TRBD1 or TRBD2 (5 bases each). The sequence derives from a human donor who received a COVID-19 vaccine. The specimen was CD4+ T cells from PBMCs cultured without peptide, collected after COVID-19 vaccination. The CDR3 loop reads CACSQGRYEQYF. CDR3 DNA: TGTGCCTGTTCCCAGGGACGCTACGAGCAGTACTTC.